This T cell receptor (beta chain) was found in a study of T cells after yellow fever vaccination. Germline-derived CDR1 and CDR2 are SGHTA and FQGNSA. The length of the CDR3 is 13 residues. Unmatched junction bases numbered 2, after V lost 3 bases and J lost 4 bases. In making TCR cDNA, 5'RACE template switching added a universal primer site and UMIs to it. TCRdb processed the 5' RACE reads anew with MiXCR; each CDR3 protein has one entry. The table lists fewer than 450,000 distinct CDR3 sequences, approximately 3.9% of them singletons. This specimen was PBMCs, taken 5 days after the yellow fever booster vaccination. The source of this sequence is a man aged 18 to 29 who received the YFV17D yellow fever vaccine. The rearrangement joins TRBV7-2 to TRBJ2-5; TRBD1 agrees at 7 bases. CDR3 loop: CASSFRTGETQYF. CDR3 sequence (DNA): TGTGCCAGCAGCTTTAGGACAGGAGAGACCCAGTACTTC.